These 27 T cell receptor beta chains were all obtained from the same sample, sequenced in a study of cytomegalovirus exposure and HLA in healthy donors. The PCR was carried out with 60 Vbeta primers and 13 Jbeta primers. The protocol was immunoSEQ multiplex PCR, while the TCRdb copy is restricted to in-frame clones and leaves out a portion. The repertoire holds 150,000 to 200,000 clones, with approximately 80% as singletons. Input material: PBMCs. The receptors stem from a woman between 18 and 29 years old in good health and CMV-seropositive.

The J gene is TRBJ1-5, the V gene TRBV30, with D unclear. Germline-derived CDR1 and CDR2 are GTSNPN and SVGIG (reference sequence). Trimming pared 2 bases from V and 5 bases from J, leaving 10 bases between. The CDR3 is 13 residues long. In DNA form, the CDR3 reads TGTGCCTGGAGTCCCTCCGGGGATCAGCCCCAGCATTTT. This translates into CAWSPSGDQPQHF.

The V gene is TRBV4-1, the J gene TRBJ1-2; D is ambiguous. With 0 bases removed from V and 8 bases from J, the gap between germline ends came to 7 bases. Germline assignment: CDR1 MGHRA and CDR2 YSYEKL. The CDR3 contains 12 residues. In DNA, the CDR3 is TGCGCCAGCAGCCAAGATTCCAGGGGCTACACCTTC. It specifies CASSQDSRGYTF.

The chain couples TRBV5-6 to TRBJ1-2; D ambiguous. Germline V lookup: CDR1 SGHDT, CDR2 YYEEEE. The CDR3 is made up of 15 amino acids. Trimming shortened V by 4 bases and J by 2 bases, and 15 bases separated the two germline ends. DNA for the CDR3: TGTGCCAGCAGCCTTAATCCCCTCCCCAACTATGGCTACACCTTC. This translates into CASSLNPLPNYGYTF.

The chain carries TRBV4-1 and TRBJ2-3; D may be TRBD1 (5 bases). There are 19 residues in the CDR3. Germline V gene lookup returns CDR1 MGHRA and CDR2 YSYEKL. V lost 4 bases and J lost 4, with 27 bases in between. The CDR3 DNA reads TGCGCCAGCAGCCCCCCTCGCTGGCCCACCGCGAAAGGGGCAGATACGCAGTATTTT. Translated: CASSPPRWPTAKGADTQYF.

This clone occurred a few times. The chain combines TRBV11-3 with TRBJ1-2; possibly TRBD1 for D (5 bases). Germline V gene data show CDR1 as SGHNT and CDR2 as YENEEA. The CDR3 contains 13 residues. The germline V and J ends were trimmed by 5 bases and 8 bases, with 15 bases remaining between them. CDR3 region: CASSQAREGGYTF. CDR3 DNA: TGTGCCAGCAGCCAGGCCAGGGAAGGAGGCTACACCTTC.

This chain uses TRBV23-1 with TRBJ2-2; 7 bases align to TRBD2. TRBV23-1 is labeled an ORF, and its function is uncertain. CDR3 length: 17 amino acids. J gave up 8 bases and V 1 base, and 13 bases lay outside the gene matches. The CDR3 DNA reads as TGCGCCAGCAGTCAATTCCATGTTTCCGGGGGGAAGGGGGAGCTGTTTTTT. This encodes CASSQFHVSGGKGELFF.

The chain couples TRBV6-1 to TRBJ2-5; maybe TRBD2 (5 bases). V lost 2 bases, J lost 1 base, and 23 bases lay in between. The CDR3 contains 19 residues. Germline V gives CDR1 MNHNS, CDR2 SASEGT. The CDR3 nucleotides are TGTGCCAGCAGTGAACTGCCGGGGAACTACGCTAAACTCCAAGAGACCCAGTACTTC. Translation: CASSELPGNYAKLQETQYF.

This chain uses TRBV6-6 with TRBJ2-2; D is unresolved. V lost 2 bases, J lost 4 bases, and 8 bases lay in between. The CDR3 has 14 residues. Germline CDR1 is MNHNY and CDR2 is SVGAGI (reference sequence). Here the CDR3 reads CASSYELSTGELFF. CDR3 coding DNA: TGTGCCAGCAGTTACGAGTTAAGCACCGGGGAGCTGTTTTTT.

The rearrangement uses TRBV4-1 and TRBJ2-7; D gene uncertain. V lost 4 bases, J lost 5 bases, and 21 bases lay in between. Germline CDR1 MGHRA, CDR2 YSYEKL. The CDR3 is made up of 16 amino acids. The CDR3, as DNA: TGCGCCAGCAGCCCCGGAGCCTCCCGCGGTCTCCACGAGCAGTACTTC. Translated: CASSPGASRGLHEQYF.

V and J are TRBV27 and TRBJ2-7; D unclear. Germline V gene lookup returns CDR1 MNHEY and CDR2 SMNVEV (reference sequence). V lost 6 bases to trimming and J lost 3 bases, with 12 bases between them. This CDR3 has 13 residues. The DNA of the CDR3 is TGTGCCAGCAGCCGAGGCGGCAACTACGAGCAGTACGTC. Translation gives CASSRGGNYEQYV.

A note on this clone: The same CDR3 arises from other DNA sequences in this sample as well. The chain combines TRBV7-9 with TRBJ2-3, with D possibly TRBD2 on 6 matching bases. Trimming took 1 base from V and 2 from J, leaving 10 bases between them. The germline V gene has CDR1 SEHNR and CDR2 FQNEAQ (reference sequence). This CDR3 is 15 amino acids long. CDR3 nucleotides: TGTGCCAGCAGCTTAGTACTAGCCAACACAGATACGCAGTATTTT. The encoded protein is CASSLVLANTDTQYF. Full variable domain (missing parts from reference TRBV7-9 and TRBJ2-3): DTGVSQNPRHKITKRGQNVTFRCDPISEHNRLYWYRQTLGQGPEFLTYFQNEAQLEKSRLLSDRFSAERPKGSFSTLEIQRTEQGDSAMYLCASSLVLANTDTQYFGPGTRLTVL.

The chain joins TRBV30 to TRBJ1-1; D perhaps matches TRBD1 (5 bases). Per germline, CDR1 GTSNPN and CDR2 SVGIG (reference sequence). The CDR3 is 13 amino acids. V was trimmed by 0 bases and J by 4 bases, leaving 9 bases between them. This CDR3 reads CAWSVMGGTEAFF. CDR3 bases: TGTGCCTGGAGTGTGATGGGGGGCACTGAAGCTTTCTTT. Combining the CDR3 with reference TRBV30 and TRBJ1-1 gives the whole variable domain SQTIHQWPATLVQPVGSPLSLECTVEGTSNPNLYWYRQAAGRGLQLLFYSVGIGQISSEVPQNLSASRPQDRQFILSSKKLLLSDSGFYLCAWSVMGGTEAFFGQGTRLTVV.

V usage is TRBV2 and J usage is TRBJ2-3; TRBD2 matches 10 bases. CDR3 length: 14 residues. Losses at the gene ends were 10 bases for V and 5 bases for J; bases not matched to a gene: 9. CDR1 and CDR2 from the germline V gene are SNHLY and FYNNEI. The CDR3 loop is CAIEERGGRDTQYF. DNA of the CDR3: TGTGCCATCGAGGAGCGGGGGGGCCGAGATACGCAGTATTTT.

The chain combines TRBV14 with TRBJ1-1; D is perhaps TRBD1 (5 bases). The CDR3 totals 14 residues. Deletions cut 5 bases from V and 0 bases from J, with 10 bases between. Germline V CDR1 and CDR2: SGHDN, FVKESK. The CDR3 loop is CASSWGSMNTEAFF. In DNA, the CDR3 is TGTGCCAGCAGCTGGGGCAGCATGAACACTGAAGCTTTCTTT.

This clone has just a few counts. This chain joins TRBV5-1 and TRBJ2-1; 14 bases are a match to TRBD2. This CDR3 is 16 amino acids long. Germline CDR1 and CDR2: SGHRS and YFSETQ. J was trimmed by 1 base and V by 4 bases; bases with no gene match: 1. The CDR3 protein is CASSGLAGGSYNEQFF. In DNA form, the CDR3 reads TGCGCCAGCAGCGGACTAGCGGGGGGATCCTACAATGAGCAGTTCTTC.

This CDR3 is CAGRVGDAGVGYTF. CDR3 DNA sequence: TGTGCCGGACGAGTGGGGGATGCAGGGGTTGGCTACACCTTC. This chain connects TRBV7-9 to TRBJ1-2; maybe TRBD1 (6 bases). Trimming took off 11 bases at V and 7 bases at J, with 23 bases between the two ends. The germline CDR1 and CDR2 sequences are SEHNR and FQNEAQ (reference sequence). The CDR3 spans 14 residues.

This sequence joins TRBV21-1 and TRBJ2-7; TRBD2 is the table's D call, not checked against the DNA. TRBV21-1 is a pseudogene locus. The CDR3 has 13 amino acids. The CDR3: CASSKGGDYEQYV. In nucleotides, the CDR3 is TGTGCCAGCAGCAAAGGGGGAGACTACGAGCAGTACGTC.

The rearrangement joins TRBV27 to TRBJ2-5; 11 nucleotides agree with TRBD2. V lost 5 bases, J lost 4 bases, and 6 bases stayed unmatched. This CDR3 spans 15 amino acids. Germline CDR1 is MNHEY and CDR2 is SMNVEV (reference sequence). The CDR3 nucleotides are TGTGCCAGCAGTCCTAGCGGGGGGATGTTAGAGACCCAGTACTTC. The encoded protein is CASSPSGGMLETQYF.

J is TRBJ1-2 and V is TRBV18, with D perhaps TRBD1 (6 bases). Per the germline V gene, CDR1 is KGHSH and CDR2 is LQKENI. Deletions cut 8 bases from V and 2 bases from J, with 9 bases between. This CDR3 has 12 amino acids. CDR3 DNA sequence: TGTGCCAGCGAAGGGGGAAACTATGGCTACACCTTC. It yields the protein CASEGGNYGYTF. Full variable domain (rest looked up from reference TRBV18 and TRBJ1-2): NAGVMQNPRHLVRRRGQEARLRCSPMKGHSHVYWYRQLPEEGLKFMVYLQKENIIDESGMPKERFSAEFPKEGPSILRIQQVVRGDSAAYFCASEGGNYGYTFGSGTRLTVV.

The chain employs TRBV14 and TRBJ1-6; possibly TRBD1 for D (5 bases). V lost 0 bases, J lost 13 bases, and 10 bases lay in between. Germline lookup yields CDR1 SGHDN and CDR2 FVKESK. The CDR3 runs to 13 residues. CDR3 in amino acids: CASSQERGMPLHF. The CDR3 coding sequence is TGTGCCAGCAGCCAAGAAAGGGGAATGCCCCTCCACTTT.

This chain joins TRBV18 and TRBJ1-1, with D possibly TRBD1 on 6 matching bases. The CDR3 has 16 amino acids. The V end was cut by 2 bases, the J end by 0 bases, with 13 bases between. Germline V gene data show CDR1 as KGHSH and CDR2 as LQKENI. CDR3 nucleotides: TGTGCCAGCTCACCAAACGGGACACGAATGAACACTGAAGCTTTCTTT. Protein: CASSPNGTRMNTEAFF. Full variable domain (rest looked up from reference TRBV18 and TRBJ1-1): NAGVMQNPRHLVRRRGQEARLRCSPMKGHSHVYWYRQLPEEGLKFMVYLQKENIIDESGMPKERFSAEFPKEGPSILRIQQVVRGDSAAYFCASSPNGTRMNTEAFFGQGTRLTVV.

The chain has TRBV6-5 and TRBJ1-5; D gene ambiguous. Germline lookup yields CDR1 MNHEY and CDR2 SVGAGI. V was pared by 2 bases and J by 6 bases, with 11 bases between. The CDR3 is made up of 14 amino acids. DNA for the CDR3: TGTGCCAGCAGTTACCGGAGGGAAGGTCAGCCCCAGCATTTT. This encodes CASSYRREGQPQHF.

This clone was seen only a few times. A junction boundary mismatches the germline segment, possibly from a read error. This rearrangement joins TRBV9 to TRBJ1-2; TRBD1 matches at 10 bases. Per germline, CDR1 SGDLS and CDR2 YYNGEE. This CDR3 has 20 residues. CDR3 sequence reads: CASSVRDRGAGSFLNYVYTF. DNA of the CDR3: TGTGCCAGCAGCGTAAGGGACAGGGGCGCCGGTTCTTTTTTGAACTATGTCTACACCTTC.

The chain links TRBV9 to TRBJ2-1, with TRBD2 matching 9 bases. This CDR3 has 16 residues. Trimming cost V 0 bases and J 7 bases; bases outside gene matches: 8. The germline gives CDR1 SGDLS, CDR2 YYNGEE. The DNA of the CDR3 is TGTGCCAGCAGCGTAGGGCTGGGCGGGGGGGCAAATGAGCAGTTCTTC. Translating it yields CASSVGLGGGANEQFF.

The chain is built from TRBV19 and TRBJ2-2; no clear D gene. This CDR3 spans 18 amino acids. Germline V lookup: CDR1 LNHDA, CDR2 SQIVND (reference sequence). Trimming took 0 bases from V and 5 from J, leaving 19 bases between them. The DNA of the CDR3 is TGTGCCAGTAGTATAGAGCGGCGAAGGTGCCAATCGACCGGGGAGCTGTTTTTT. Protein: CASSIERRRCQSTGELFF.

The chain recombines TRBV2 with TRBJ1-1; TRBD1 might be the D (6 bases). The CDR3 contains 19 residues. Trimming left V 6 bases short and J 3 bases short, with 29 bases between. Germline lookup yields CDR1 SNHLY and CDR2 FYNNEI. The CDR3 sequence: CASRGHLIGDTPGDTEAFF. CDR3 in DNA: TGTGCCAGCAGAGGACACTTAATTGGGGACACTCCCGGGGACACTGAAGCTTTCTTT.

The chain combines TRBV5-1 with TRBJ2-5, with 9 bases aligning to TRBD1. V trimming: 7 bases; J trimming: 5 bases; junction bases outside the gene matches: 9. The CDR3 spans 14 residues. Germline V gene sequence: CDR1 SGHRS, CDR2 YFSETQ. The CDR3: CASLATGGAETQYF. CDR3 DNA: TGCGCCAGCCTCGCGACAGGGGGAGCGGAGACCCAGTACTTC.